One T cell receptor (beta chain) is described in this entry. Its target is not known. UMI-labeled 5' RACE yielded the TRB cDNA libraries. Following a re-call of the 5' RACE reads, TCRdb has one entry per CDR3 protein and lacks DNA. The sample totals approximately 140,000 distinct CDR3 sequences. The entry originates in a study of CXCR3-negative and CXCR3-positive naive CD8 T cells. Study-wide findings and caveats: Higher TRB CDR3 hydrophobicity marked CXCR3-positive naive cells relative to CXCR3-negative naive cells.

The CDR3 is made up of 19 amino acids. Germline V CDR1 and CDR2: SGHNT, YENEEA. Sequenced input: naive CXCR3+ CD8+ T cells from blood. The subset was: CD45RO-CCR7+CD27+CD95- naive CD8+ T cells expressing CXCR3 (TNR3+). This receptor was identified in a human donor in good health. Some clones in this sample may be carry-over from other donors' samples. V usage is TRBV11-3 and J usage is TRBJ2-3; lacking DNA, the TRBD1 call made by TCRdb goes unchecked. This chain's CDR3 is CASRPPTPQGAQGTDTQYF. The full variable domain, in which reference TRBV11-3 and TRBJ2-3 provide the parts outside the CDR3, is EAGVVQSPRYKIIEKKQPVAFWCNPISGHNTLYWYLQNLGQGPELLIRYENEEAVDDSQLPKDRFSAERLKGVDSTLKIQPAELGDSAVYLCASRPPTPQGAQGTDTQYFGPGTRLTVL.